The 23 T cell receptor beta chains listed next were all sequenced from one sample in a study of CD8+CD57+ T cells in acquired aplastic anemia. Both TCR beta VDJ combination and CDR3 sequence profiling were carried out. Genomic DNA was the template for this profiling. TCRdb processed the reads anew with MiXCR; each CDR3 protein has one entry. There are 80,000 or so distinct CDR3 sequences in the sample; roughly half occur only once, and about 66% lies in the top ten. Source material: sorted CD4+, CD8+, or CD8+CD57+ T cells (not recorded which) from PBMCs. All receptors derive from a human donor in good health, serving as a control.

In this sample, this clonotype turned up once. This chain joins TRBV20-1 and TRBJ1-3, with D hard to call. The CDR3 is made up of 14 amino acids. V was clipped by 1 base and J by 0 bases, with 7 bases between them. Germline CDR1 DFQATT, CDR2 SNEGSKA (reference sequence). The CDR3: CSARVIDSGNTIYF. The CDR3 nucleotides are TGCAGTGCTAGAGTTATCGACTCTGGAAACACCATATATTTT.

This rearrangement joins TRBV12-3 or TRBV12-4 to TRBJ1-5; no firm D call. This CDR3 is built from 13 residues. Trimming took 8 bases from V and 5 from J, leaving 13 bases between them. CDR3 sequence (DNA): TGTGCCAGCGGGCAGGAGATGGATCAGCCCCAGCATTTT. The encoded protein is CASGQEMDQPQHF.

Note on this clonotype: The junction shows a germline mismatch at one end, possibly a read error. This chain uses TRBV2 with TRBJ2-5, with D perhaps matching TRBD2 (6 bases). The CDR3 is 12 amino acids. Germline CDR1 SNHLY, CDR2 FYNNEI. The DNA for the CDR3 is TGTGCTAGCAACGGGGGCCAAGAGACCCAGTACTTC. Translated, it gives CASNGGQETQYF.

In its sample, this clonotype was seen a few times. The J gene is TRBJ2-7, the V gene TRBV18; 11 bases map to TRBD1. Trimming at V came to 3 bases and at J to 4 bases, leaving 5 bases not matched to a gene. Germline V gene lookup returns CDR1 KGHSH and CDR2 LQKENI. The CDR3 is 15 residues long. CDR3 sequence (DNA): TGTGCCAGCTCACCGAGGGACAGGGGGGAGTACGAGCAGTACTTC. Residues: CASSPRDRGEYEQYF.

The J gene is TRBJ1-2, the V gene TRBV5-5; the D is unclear. Germline values: CDR1 SGHKS, CDR2 YYEKEE (reference sequence). This CDR3 has 16 residues. V dropped 0 bases and J dropped 5 bases, with 17 bases sitting between them. The DNA for the CDR3 is TGTGCCAGCAGCTTGGCCTCCGGCACGGTAGGGTATGGCTACACCTTC. Translating gives CASSLASGTVGYGYTF.

Points on this clonotype: Just one base apart from a much larger clone, this may be a read error. The chain carries TRBV5-1 and TRBJ2-1; D possibly corresponds to TRBD1 (6 bases). The germline V gene has CDR1 SGHRS and CDR2 YFSETQ. The CDR3 length is 16 residues. DNA of the CDR3: TGCGCCAGCAGCCCCCGGGGACAAGGGATCAACAATGAGCAGCTCTTC. It encodes CASSPRGQGINNEQLF.

Ten or more counts support this clonotype. The chain is built from TRBV2 and TRBJ2-3; possible D gene TRBD2, 5 bases. With 8 bases removed from V and 3 bases from J, the gap between germline ends came to 12 bases. This CDR3 comprises 13 residues. Germline-derived CDR1 and CDR2 are SNHLY and FYNNEI. CDR3 sequence: CASERARTDTQYF. In DNA form, the CDR3 reads TGTGCCAGCGAGAGGGCTAGAACAGATACGCAGTATTTT.

V is TRBV5-1 and J is TRBJ2-7; TRBD1 matches at 9 bases. The CDR3 spans 14 residues. Germline trimming cut 4 bases from V and 3 bases from J; bases unmatched to any gene: 5. Germline V CDR1 and CDR2: SGHRS, YFSETQ. CDR3 sequence (DNA): TGCGCCAGCAGCCTGGGGACAGGGATCTACGAGCAGTACTTC. Translated: CASSLGTGIYEQYF.

The chain recombines TRBV19 with TRBJ2-5; TRBD2 matches 15 bases. The CDR3 is made up of 18 amino acids. From germline, CDR1 is LNHDA and CDR2 SQIVND (reference sequence). V dropped 2 bases and J dropped 7; count of bases not matched to a gene: 11. The chain's CDR3 is CASSISRTSGGAKGTQYF. As DNA, the CDR3 is TGTGCCAGTAGTATAAGTCGGACTAGCGGGGGGGCGAAGGGGACCCAGTACTTC.

The chain couples TRBV2 to TRBJ2-1; D perhaps matches TRBD1 (5 bases). Trimming pared 8 bases from V and 5 bases from J, leaving 13 bases between. CDR1 is SNHLY and CDR2 is FYNNEI in the germline V gene. The length of the CDR3 is 13 residues. CDR3 in amino acids: CASGGWTNNEQFF. In DNA form, the CDR3 reads TGTGCCAGCGGTGGGTGGACAAACAATGAGCAGTTCTTC.

The sample holds many counts of this clonotype. The genes are TRBV10-1 and TRBJ2-1, with 10 positions matching TRBD2. V was clipped by 3 bases and J by 9 bases; unmatched bases: 5. The CDR3 has 14 residues. Germline CDR1 and CDR2: WNHNN and SYGVQD (reference sequence). CDR3 bases: TGCGCCAGCAGTGAAACTAGCGGGGATTTTGAGCAGTTCTTC. It codes for CASSETSGDFEQFF.

This clonotype was picked up a small number of times. The chain is built from TRBV6-2 or TRBV6-3 and TRBJ1-1; D may be TRBD1 (6 bases). The V end was cut by 0 bases, the J end by 1 base, with 6 bases between. Per the germline V gene, CDR1 is MNHEY and CDR2 is SVGEGT. This CDR3 region has 14 residues. This chain's CDR3 is CASSYSDRNTEAFF. The CDR3 coding sequence is TGTGCCAGCAGTTACTCGGACAGGAACACTGAAGCTTTCTTT.

As for this clonotype: A much larger clone lies one base from this, so it may be a read error. The CDR3 carries no conserved terminal phenylalanine or tryptophan, so it likely arises from a read error. V usage is TRBV5-5 and J usage is TRBJ2-7; D gene uncertain. V dropped 3 bases and J dropped 0 bases, with 10 bases sitting between them. The CDR3 is made up of 14 amino acids. Looked up from germline, CDR1 is SGHKS and CDR2 is YYEKEE (reference sequence). CDR3 in amino acids: CASSSDVLSYEQYC. Here the CDR3 DNA reads TGTGCCAGCAGCTCGGACGTCCTCTCCTACGAGCAGTACTGC.

This clonotype was observed at least ten times. The rearrangement links TRBV7-9 to TRBJ1-1; D unclear. V lost 5 bases and J 8 bases, leaving 9 bases between the germline ends. The CDR3 is 11 amino acids. The germline V gene encodes CDR1 SEHNR and CDR2 FQNEAQ (reference sequence). CDR3 amino acids: CASSPAAEAFF. In nucleotides, the CDR3 is TGTGCCAGCAGCCCGGCGGCCGAAGCTTTCTTT.

V usage is TRBV18 and J usage is TRBJ2-7; 7 positions agree with TRBD1. Germline-derived CDR1 and CDR2 are KGHSH and LQKENI. V shed 4 bases, J shed 5 bases, and the junction held 5 bases outside the gene matches. The CDR3 length is 13 residues. CDR3 in amino acids: CASSLTGSHEQYF. CDR3 DNA sequence: TGTGCCAGCTCACTGACAGGGTCCCACGAGCAGTACTTC.

The CDR3 spells CASSTGLAETQYF. In DNA form, the CDR3 reads TGTGCCAGTAGTACGGGACTAGCGGAGACCCAGTACTTC. This chain joins TRBV19 and TRBJ2-5; 10 nucleotides match TRBD2. Germline CDR1 LNHDA, CDR2 SQIVND (reference sequence). The length of the CDR3 is 13 residues. V was pared by 4 bases and J by 5 bases, with 1 base of the junction left unmatched.

As to this clonotype: This clone may be a read error of a much larger clone one base away. The chain employs TRBV7-9 and TRBJ1-1; no clear D gene. The CDR3 has 12 amino acids. Trimming took off 6 bases at V and 4 bases at J, with 9 bases between the two ends. Germline CDR1 SEHNR, CDR2 FQNEAQ (reference sequence). CDR3 bases: TGTGCCAGCAGTGTAGGGAGCACTGAAGCTTTCTTT. Its protein product is CASSVGSTEAFF.

V usage is TRBV15 and J usage is TRBJ1-2; a weak D match, TRBD1 (6 bases). The CDR3 runs to 14 residues. Germline loops: CDR1 LNHNV, CDR2 YYDKDF (reference sequence). Trimming took off 5 bases at V and 6 bases at J, with 16 bases between the two ends. CDR3 loop: CATSWGHGTDGYTF. As DNA, the CDR3 is TGTGCCACCAGCTGGGGACACGGGACGGATGGCTACACCTTC.

The chain carries TRBV11-1 and TRBJ2-7; 10 bases are shared with TRBD2. Trimming at V came to 5 bases and at J to 4 bases, leaving 14 bases not matched to a gene. Germline V gives CDR1 SGHAT, CDR2 FQDESV (reference sequence). The CDR3 contains 17 residues. The CDR3 region is CASSPGLAALSYYEQYF. In nucleotides, the CDR3 is TGTGCCAGCAGCCCCGGACTAGCGGCACTATCCTATTACGAGCAGTACTTC.

This clonotype was found many times. This chain joins TRBV7-9 and TRBJ2-5; D remains unclear. Trimming pared 3 bases from V and 4 bases from J, leaving 3 bases between. Germline V gene data show CDR1 as SEHNR and CDR2 as FQNEAQ (reference sequence). This CDR3 comprises 11 residues. The DNA of the CDR3 is TGTGCCAGCAGCTTTAGAGAGACCCAGTACTTC. This codes for CASSFRETQYF.

This clonotype was counted a few times. The V gene is TRBV6-1, the J gene TRBJ1-5; no reliable D call. The CDR3 has 15 amino acids. Germline V gene data show CDR1 as MNHNS and CDR2 as SASEGT. V was shortened by 1 base and J by 4 bases, with 11 bases between the two germline ends. CDR3 DNA: TGTGCCAGCAGTGAAGAGACACGACCAAATCAGCCCCAGCATTTT. Amino acids: CASSEETRPNQPQHF.

This chain uses TRBV24-1 with TRBJ2-1, with 14 bases fitting TRBD2. Germline values: CDR1 KGHDR, CDR2 SFDVKD. The CDR3 is 14 amino acids. Trimming took 11 bases from V and 5 from J; bases not matched to a gene: 4. CDR3 nucleotide sequence: TGTGCCATCGGACTAGCGGGGGGTGACAATGAGCAGTTCTTC. Translated: CAIGLAGGDNEQFF.

The chain recombines TRBV5-4 with TRBJ1-2; no clear D gene. The V and J ends lost 0 bases and 0 bases respectively, with 6 bases between them. Germline CDR1 is SGHNT and CDR2 is YYREEE (reference sequence). CDR3 size: 14 residues. Written as DNA, the CDR3 is TGTGCCAGCAGCTTGGGCTCGGCTAACTATGGCTACACCTTC. Encoded protein: CASSLGSANYGYTF.